This T cell receptor beta chain comes out of a study of T cells in Graves' hyperthyroidism and ophthalmopathy. Study-level findings and limits: Ophthalmopathy was distinguished from stable hyperthyroidism by 13 V-J signatures.

The CDR3 covers 12 residues. Trimming took off 6 bases at V and 8 bases at J, with 13 bases between the two ends. Concerning this clonotype: The antigen is undetermined.

Authors of the study amplified TCR beta CDR3 regions from RNA transcripts. The study used the HTBI primer set for a first-round RT-PCR of the TCR CDR3. TCRdb called the multiplex PCR reads again in MiXCR, with one record for every CDR3 protein. The profile shows hundreds of thousands of distinct CDR3 sequences, about two fifths of them singletons. What was sequenced was blood. The chain links TRBV12-3 or TRBV12-4 to TRBJ1-1; tentatively, D is TRBD1 (5 bases). The TCR originated in a man aged 18 to 30 with Graves' hyperthyroidism. The DNA of the CDR3 is TGTGCCAGCAGACGTATCGGGACCGAAGCTTTCTTT. It specifies CASRRIGTEAFF.